The next 6 T cell receptor beta chains were all read from a single sample in a study of shared clonotypes between healthy human individuals. Assay used: immunoSEQ multiplex PCR; TCRdb lists only in-frame clones, some missing. The repertoire holds 95,000 to 120,000 clones, 68% seen once, with almost 25% in the top ten. The sample was memory CD8+ T cells sorted from blood. Specified subset: CD45RO+ cells pooled with CCR7-negative TemRA cells. The receptors were sampled from a woman aged 25-40 years in good health.

The V gene is TRBV5-5, the J gene TRBJ2-7; TRBD2 aligns across 8 bases. This CDR3 has 14 amino acids. The ends lost 3 bases at V and 3 bases at J; junction bases unmatched: 5. The germline CDR1 and CDR2 sequences are SGHKS and YYEKEE (reference sequence). CDR3 coding DNA: TGTGCCAGCAGCTCAGGGACTAGTCGCTACGAGCAGTACTTC. Its protein is CASSSGTSRYEQYF. Full variable domain (rest looked up from reference TRBV5-5 and TRBJ2-7): DAGVTQSPTHLIKTRGQQVTLRCSPISGHKSVSWYQQVLGQGPQFIFQYYEKEERGRGNFPDRFSARQFPNYSSELNVNALLLGDSALYLCASSSGTSRYEQYFGPGTRLTVT.

There are many counts of this clone. V is TRBV4-1 and J is TRBJ2-7; TRBD2 matches 13 bases. The CDR3 runs 16 residues. Looked up from germline, CDR1 is MGHRA and CDR2 is YSYEKL. The junction had 3 bases not matched to a gene; V was cut back by 1 base and J by 3 bases. The CDR3 sequence: CASSQVLAGGNYEQYF. The DNA for the CDR3 is TGCGCCAGCAGCCAAGTACTAGCGGGAGGGAACTACGAGCAGTACTTC.

This clone was found once. J is TRBJ2-5 and V is TRBV7-9; 9 nucleotides line up with TRBD2. V was clipped by 4 bases and J by 4 bases; unmatched bases: 10. Germline CDR1 is SEHNR and CDR2 is FQNEAQ (reference sequence). The CDR3 length is 16 residues. The CDR3 region has the DNA TGTGCCAGCAGCTCAGGGTGGCTAGCGGGAAGAGAGACCCAGTACTTC. It encodes CASSSGWLAGRETQYF.

This clone was recorded many times. Within the sample, other DNA sequences also encode this same CDR3. The chain joins TRBV7-9 to TRBJ2-1, with D hard to call. V was cut by 0 bases and J by 7 bases, with 4 bases left in between. The CDR3 loop spans 12 amino acids. The germline V gene has CDR1 SEHNR and CDR2 FQNEAQ (reference sequence). Written as DNA, the CDR3 is TGTGCCAGCAGCTTAGCGGTTAATGAGCAGTTCTTC. Encoded protein: CASSLAVNEQFF.

The chain uses TRBV7-6 and TRBJ2-5, with 10 bases aligning to TRBD2. With V trimmed by 5 bases and J by 4 bases, 10 bases remained unmatched. CDR3 length: 16 amino acids. Germline V gene sequence: CDR1 SGHVS, CDR2 FNYEAQ. The CDR3 DNA reads as TGTGCCAGCAGCCACGTCGGGACTAGCGAAGTAGAGACCCAGTACTTC. Translating it yields CASSHVGTSEVETQYF.

The chain has TRBV7-6 and TRBJ1-1; D remains ambiguous. Deletions cut 1 base from V and 5 bases from J, with 5 bases between. The CDR3 totals 12 residues. The germline V gene encodes CDR1 SGHVS and CDR2 FNYEAQ. The CDR3 protein is CASSLDTTEAFF. CDR3 nucleotide sequence: TGTGCCAGCAGCTTAGACACTACTGAAGCTTTCTTT.